Listed below are T cell receptor beta chains from one sample, sequenced in a study of T cells in Graves' hyperthyroidism and ophthalmopathy. MiXCR, applied by TCRdb to the multiplex PCR reads, yields one record per CDR3 protein. The table shows roughly 350,000 distinct CDR3 sequences, with roughly 15% occurring only once. Sequenced material: blood. These receptors came from a woman aged 25 to 39 with Graves' ophthalmopathy. Each CDR3 is given with its conserved first and last residue. A clone size is listed for some rows: how often the clone was seen (once, few, many), or a class if it is expanded.

v_call	j_call	clone_size	cdr3_aa
TRBV28	TRBJ1-2	many	CASSSPSRTINGYTF
TRBV6-2/TRBV6-3	TRBJ1-5	-	CASSANGGQGASQPQHF
TRBV5-8	TRBJ1-5	many	CASSLDFDSNQPQHF
TRBV2	TRBJ1-6	many	CASSDQVESSYNSPLHF
TRBV6-1	TRBJ2-1	many	CASSHRDRGTQEQFF
TRBV20-1	TRBJ2-2	-	CSAPSTSGDTGELFF
TRBV20-1	TRBJ2-1	many	CSASPQDRSYNEQFF
TRBV2	TRBJ2-1	-	CASSGRTAASEQFF
TRBV6-2/TRBV6-3	TRBJ1-1	once	CASSLRQGTVDEAFF
TRBV11-2	TRBJ2-7	-	CASSLVDGTSGGAHEQYF
TRBV15	TRBJ2-2	-	CATSRVSNTGELFF
TRBV5-1	TRBJ2-2	many	CASSLAGAITNTGELFF
TRBV6-1	TRBJ2-5	many	CASISTGANQETQYF
TRBV30	TRBJ1-5	many	CAWQQQEPNQPQHF
TRBV20-1	TRBJ2-1	-	CSADYSGGANEQFF
TRBV7-2	TRBJ2-1	many	CASSLPGEQFF
TRBV5-8	TRBJ1-2	few	CASSLQGRRQRGYTF
TRBV6-6	TRBJ2-7	many	CASSYERPDIGYEQYF
TRBV12-3/TRBV12-4	TRBJ2-7	many	CASSPLSTEQYF
TRBV7-8	TRBJ1-1	many	CASSLAGTGLRSNTEAFF
TRBV30	TRBJ1-6	-	CAWSRQGEGSPLHF
TRBV29-1	TRBJ2-4	-	CSVERGDKNIQYF
TRBV14	TRBJ2-2	-	CASSTGSYGELFF
TRBV7-2	TRBJ2-7	many	CASSLTGQAYEQYF
TRBV28	TRBJ2-7	many	CASSSQYEQYF
TRBV6-1	TRBJ1-1	many	CASRARVVLNTEAFF
TRBV3-1	TRBJ2-7	many	CASSRTETYEQYF
TRBV12-3/TRBV12-4	TRBJ1-5	many	CASLNGANNQPQHF
TRBV20-1	TRBJ1-5	many	CSAREVGQGNQPQHF
TRBV27	TRBJ2-3	-	CARRGLRKKNPPGTDTQYF
TRBV2	TRBJ2-1	many	CASSANGGAYNEQFF
TRBV20-1	TRBJ1-2	few	CSAHPGQYGYTF
TRBV6-1	TRBJ2-7	many	CASSELSGLYEQYF
TRBV2	TRBJ1-2	many	CASRRQGLWGYTF
TRBV12-3/TRBV12-4	TRBJ1-2	-	CASTNQTSMYLCASSQVGVSGYTF
TRBV2	TRBJ2-5	-	CASRAIEGVGQETQYF
TRBV11-2	TRBJ2-7	many	CACSLVTGDWEQYF
TRBV12-5	TRBJ1-2	-	CASGLVLQGANYGYTF
TRBV5-1	TRBJ2-2	-	CASSDLAGDPTGELFF
TRBV3-1	TRBJ2-5	many	CASSLPAGPQETQYF
TRBV15	TRBJ1-4	many	CATSREREKLFF
TRBV11-2	TRBJ1-1	many	CASSTQAGVNTEAFF
TRBV30	TRBJ2-7	many	CAWSAPDYSISEQYF
TRBV7-9	TRBJ2-1	many	CASRGTDNEQFF